This passage covers 17 T cell receptor beta chains from one sample sequenced in a study of shared clonotypes between healthy human individuals. The table came from immunoSEQ multiplex PCR; TCRdb's copy has only in-frame clones and leaves some out. The sample has more than 2 million clones; roughly 96% are singletons. Material for sequencing was naive CD4+ T cells sorted from blood. The subset was: CD45RA+ positively selected. Source of these receptors: a young man in good health.

J is TRBJ1-1 and V is TRBV7-2, with D hard to call. Trimming left V 5 bases short and J 1 base short, with 17 bases between. The CDR3 covers 16 residues. The germline gives CDR1 SGHTA, CDR2 FQGNSA. CDR3 coding DNA: TGTGCCAGCAGCAAGTTACCGGGGATGCAGAACACTGAAGCTTTCTTT. Translated: CASSKLPGMQNTEAFF. The whole variable domain, filled in from reference TRBV7-2 and TRBJ1-1, reads GAGVSQSPSNKVTEKGKDVELRCDPISGHTALYWYRQSLGQGLEFLIYFQGNSAPDKSGLPSDRFSAERTGGSVSTLTIQRTQQEDSAVYLCASSKLPGMQNTEAFFGQGTRLTVV.

V gene TRBV9 combines with J gene TRBJ2-1, with 8 bases fitting TRBD2. Per germline, CDR1 SGDLS and CDR2 YYNGEE. V was clipped by 4 bases and J by 3 bases; unmatched bases: 6. CDR3 length: 15 residues. The CDR3 loop is CASSPGLAIYNEQFF. As DNA, the CDR3 is TGTGCCAGCAGCCCCGGACTAGCTATCTACAATGAGCAGTTCTTC.

A note on this clone: Within the sample, other DNA sequences also encode this same CDR3. CDR3 coding DNA: TGTGCCAGCAGTCCGCCAGGGGGCACTGAAGCTTTCTTT. Its translation is CASSPPGGTEAFF. The gene calls are TRBV6-6 and TRBJ1-1; 7 bases are a match to TRBD1. The CDR3 loop spans 13 amino acids. V was clipped by 5 bases and J by 4 bases; unmatched bases: 4. In germline, CDR1 is MNHNY, CDR2 SVGAGI (reference sequence).

V gene TRBV5-4 combines with J gene TRBJ2-7; the match to TRBD1 covers 8 bases. Germline V gene sequence: CDR1 SGHNT, CDR2 YYREEE (reference sequence). V gave up 9 bases and J gave up 2 bases; unmatched junction bases: 10. The CDR3 is 14 amino acids. The CDR3 region has the DNA TGTGCCACCAGTTTCAGGGGGCGCCCCTACGAGCAGTACTTC. Amino acids: CATSFRGRPYEQYF.

This clone has only one observation. This rearrangement joins TRBV28 to TRBJ2-7, with 9 bases lining up with TRBD1. V shed 6 bases, J shed 4 bases, and the junction held 7 bases outside the gene matches. Per germline, CDR1 MDHEN and CDR2 SYDVKM. CDR3 length: 14 amino acids. CDR3 region: CASSTGTGQYEQYF. The CDR3 region has the DNA TGTGCCAGCAGCACCGGGACAGGGCAATACGAGCAGTACTTC.

Details on this clone: The same CDR3 can be traced to other DNA sequences in this sample. This chain uses TRBV6-1 with TRBJ1-5, with D unresolved. CDR1 is MNHNS, CDR2 SASEGT, per germline. This CDR3 comprises 13 residues. V lost 2 bases to trimming and J lost 4 bases, with 6 bases between them. As DNA, the CDR3 is TGTGCCAGCAGTGAAACCGGGAATCAGCCCCAGCATTTT. Encoded protein: CASSETGNQPQHF.

The V and J genes are TRBV5-6 and TRBJ1-4; D gene unclear. This CDR3 region has 12 residues. Germline-derived CDR1 and CDR2 are SGHDT and YYEEEE. V was trimmed by 2 bases and J by 4 bases, leaving 3 bases between them. CDR3 residues: CASSFYNEKLFF. As DNA, the CDR3 is TGTGCCAGCAGCTTTTATAATGAAAAACTGTTTTTT.

Of note for this clone: Other nucleotide sequences from this sample produce the same CDR3. The chain has TRBV30 and TRBJ1-6; D gene uncertain. Germline V gene data show CDR1 as GTSNPN and CDR2 as SVGIG (reference sequence). The CDR3 is 12 residues long. The V and J ends lost 2 bases and 7 bases respectively, with 6 bases between them. The CDR3 region is CAWSRTNSPLHF. CDR3 nucleotides: TGTGCCTGGAGTCGCACGAATTCACCCCTCCACTTT.

The V and J genes are TRBV7-8 and TRBJ2-2; 7 bases match TRBD1. The CDR3 totals 16 residues. Per germline, CDR1 SGHVS and CDR2 FQNEAQ. The V and J ends lost 5 bases and 6 bases, in that order; junction bases with no gene match: 12. CDR3 bases: TGTGCCAGCAGCCCCCATACAGGGGTTGGGTCCGGGGAGCTGTTTTTT. Translation gives CASSPHTGVGSGELFF.

The chain is built from TRBV10-3 and TRBJ2-5; 13 positions match TRBD2. The germline V gene encodes CDR1 ENHRY and CDR2 SYGVKD. The V and J ends lost 4 bases and 5 bases, in that order; junction bases with no gene match: 7. The CDR3 has 16 amino acids. CDR3 in amino acids: CAISGMGLAGMETQYF. CDR3 coding DNA: TGTGCCATCAGTGGGATGGGACTAGCGGGAATGGAGACCCAGTACTTC.

The rearrangement joins TRBV5-1 to TRBJ2-7; D gene unclear. The CDR3 is 13 residues long. Trimming pared 3 bases from V and 4 bases from J, leaving 11 bases between. From germline, CDR1 is SGHRS and CDR2 YFSETQ. CDR3 nucleotide sequence: TGCGCCAGCAGCTACACGGCCCTTTACGAGCAGTACTTC. Its protein is CASSYTALYEQYF.

The genes are TRBV15 and TRBJ2-7, with 9 bases identical to TRBD2. The CDR3 is 17 residues long. Germline assignment: CDR1 LNHNV and CDR2 YYDKDF (reference sequence). J gave up 6 bases and V 2 bases, and 14 bases lay outside the gene matches. Here the CDR3 DNA reads TGTGCCACCAGCAGACCACGAGGGGCTAGCGGGGAAGGCGAGCAGTACTTC. This sequence encodes CATSRPRGASGEGEQYF.

The chain links TRBV5-6 to TRBJ2-2; D remains ambiguous. This CDR3 contains 12 residues. V lost 3 bases and J 6 bases, leaving 6 bases between the germline ends. Germline V gene sequence: CDR1 SGHDT, CDR2 YYEEEE. CDR3 in amino acids: CASSSGSGELFF. The CDR3 DNA reads as TGTGCCAGCAGCTCCGGATCCGGGGAGCTGTTTTTT.

The chain combines TRBV7-9 with TRBJ2-3; unclear D gene. From germline, CDR1 is SEHNR and CDR2 FQNEAQ (reference sequence). Trimming left V 2 bases short and J 4 bases short, with 4 bases between. The CDR3 has 12 amino acids. The CDR3 loop is CASSLKADTQYF. CDR3 DNA sequence: TGTGCCAGCAGCTTAAAAGCAGATACGCAGTATTTT. The whole variable domain, remainder taken from reference TRBV7-9 and TRBJ2-3, is DTGVSQNPRHKITKRGQNVTFRCDPISEHNRLYWYRQTLGQGPEFLTYFQNEAQLEKSRLLSDRFSAERPKGSFSTLEIQRTEQGDSAMYLCASSLKADTQYFGPGTRLTVL.

This chain connects TRBV11-1 to TRBJ2-5; D not certain. CDR1 is SGHAT and CDR2 is FQDESV in the germline V gene (reference sequence). The CDR3 sequence is 15 residues long. With 3 bases removed from V and 0 bases from J, the gap between germline ends came to 11 bases. The CDR3, as DNA: TGTGCCAGCAGCTTCTCCTGGGTGTACCAAGAGACCCAGTACTTC. Translated: CASSFSWVYQETQYF.

The genes are TRBV4-1 and TRBJ1-1; 7 positions agree with TRBD1. After removal of 6 bases from V and 5 bases from J, the junction contained 12 bases not matched to a gene. CDR1 MGHRA and CDR2 YSYEKL come from the germline V gene. CDR3 length: 15 amino acids. This CDR3 reads CASRLPTGIGTEAFF. The CDR3 nucleotides read TGCGCCAGCAGGCTACCGACAGGGATTGGGACTGAAGCTTTCTTT.

The genes are TRBV7-9 and TRBJ2-7, with D uncertain. CDR1 is SEHNR, CDR2 FQNEAQ, per germline (reference sequence). The CDR3 length is 14 residues. The germline V and J ends were trimmed by 6 bases and 0 bases, with 12 bases remaining between them. The CDR3 loop is CASRPRNRSYEQYF. As DNA, the CDR3 is TGTGCCAGCAGGCCAAGGAACCGCTCCTACGAGCAGTACTTC. Full variable domain (rest looked up from reference TRBV7-9 and TRBJ2-7): DTGVSQNPRHKITKRGQNVTFRCDPISEHNRLYWYRQTLGQGPEFLTYFQNEAQLEKSRLLSDRFSAERPKGSFSTLEIQRTEQGDSAMYLCASRPRNRSYEQYFGPGTRLTVT.